This T cell receptor beta chain stems from a study of cytomegalovirus exposure and HLA in healthy donors. PCR amplification relied on 60 Vbeta primers (plus 13 Jbeta primers). Sequencing was performed with immunoSEQ multiplex PCR; in TCRdb, only in-frame clones are kept and a portion is missing. The top ten clones hold 2.5% of a sample with 150,000 or so clones, roughly four fifths of them seen once. Source material: PBMCs. The sequence derives from a female donor in good health and CMV-seronegative.

The CDR3 here is CASSLGQGSNQPQHF. The CDR3 nucleotides read TGTGCCAGCAGCTTAGGACAGGGAAGCAATCAGCCCCAGCATTTT. The gene calls are TRBV7-9 and TRBJ1-5; 7 bases are shared with TRBD1. CDR3 length: 15 amino acids. The junction had 1 base not matched to a gene; V was cut back by 1 base and J by 1 base. Germline-derived CDR1 and CDR2 are SEHNR and FQNEAQ (reference sequence).